The 5 T cell receptor beta chains below come from one sample, sequenced in a study of memory CD8 T cells in hepatitis C reinfection. As to time point: late/post reinfection, 12 to 24 weeks after detection. The sorted cells went straight to TCR sequencing with no prior in vitro expansion. Method: immunoSEQ multiplex PCR; TCRdb's copy keeps in-frame clones and lacks some. The sample consists of 45,000 to 50,000 clones, approximately 89% of them appearing once. The sequenced sample was naive CD8+ T cells sorted from blood. The receptor source for this set is a man between 18 and 29 years old with hepatitis C virus infection.

The chain has TRBV6-1 and TRBJ2-7; maybe TRBD2 (5 bases). The CDR3 runs to 14 residues. Germline V gene data show CDR1 as MNHNS and CDR2 as SASEGT. Trimming pared 2 bases from V and 4 bases from J, leaving 12 bases between. The CDR3 here is CASSEFFGGYEQYV. CDR3 DNA sequence: TGTGCCAGCAGTGAATTTTTCGGCGGGTACGAGCAGTACGTC.

This clone has just a few counts. The rearrangement links TRBV6-1 to TRBJ2-1; D is ambiguous. Germline CDR1 MNHNS, CDR2 SASEGT. The CDR3 sequence is 13 residues long. The V end was cut by 3 bases, the J end by 5 bases, with 8 bases between. The CDR3 DNA sequence: TGTGCCAGCAGTGACCCTCCTCACAATGAGCAGTTCTTC. Translation: CASSDPPHNEQFF.

The chain couples TRBV28 to TRBJ2-5; 9 nucleotides agree with TRBD1. The DNA matches TRBJ2-7 better at its end, which makes the J call doubtful. This CDR3 contains 17 residues. The germline gives CDR1 MDHEN, CDR2 SYDVKM. The chain's CDR3 is CASNTGTGTKSSYEQYF. DNA of the CDR3: TGTGCCAGCAACACCGGGACAGGGACCAAGAGCTCCTACGAGCAGTACTTC.

The chain recombines TRBV7-9 with TRBJ1-3; D may be TRBD1 (6 bases). CDR3 size: 15 residues. Trimming took 1 base from V and 4 from J, leaving 11 bases between them. The germline V gene has CDR1 SEHNR and CDR2 FQNEAQ (reference sequence). The CDR3 loop reads CASSLEAGQGNTIYF. Here the CDR3 DNA reads TGTGCCAGCAGCTTAGAAGCGGGACAAGGAAACACCATATATTTT.

This sequence joins TRBV7-9 and TRBJ1-1, with TRBD1 matching 8 bases. CDR3 length equals 15 residues. J was trimmed by 4 bases and V by 5 bases; bases with no gene match: 9. The V gene's germline CDR1 is SEHNR and CDR2 FQNEAQ (reference sequence). The CDR3 loop is CASSGSGQGGTEAFF. CDR3 bases: TGTGCCAGCAGCGGATCAGGACAGGGAGGCACTGAAGCTTTCTTT.